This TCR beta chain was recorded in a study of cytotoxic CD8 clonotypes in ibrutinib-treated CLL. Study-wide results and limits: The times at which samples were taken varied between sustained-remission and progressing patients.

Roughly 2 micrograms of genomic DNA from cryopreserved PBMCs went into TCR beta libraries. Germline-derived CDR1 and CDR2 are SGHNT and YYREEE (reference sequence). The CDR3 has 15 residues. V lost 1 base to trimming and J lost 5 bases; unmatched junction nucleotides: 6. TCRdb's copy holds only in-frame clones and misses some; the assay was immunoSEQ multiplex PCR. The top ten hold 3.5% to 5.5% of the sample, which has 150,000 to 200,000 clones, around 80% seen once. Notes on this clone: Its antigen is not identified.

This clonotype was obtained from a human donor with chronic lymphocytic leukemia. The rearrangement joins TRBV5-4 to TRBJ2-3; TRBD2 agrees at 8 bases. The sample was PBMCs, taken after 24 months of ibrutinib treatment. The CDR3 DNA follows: TGTGCCAGCAGCTTGCCGTCCGGGGGGGTAGATACGCAGTATTTT. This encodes CASSLPSGGVDTQYF.